The TCR beta chain under discussion was sequenced for a study of blood T cell repertoires in COVID-19. Study in general: Italy, Spain and the United States were the sources of the convalescent and acute COVID-19 samples. T cells, B-cell-depleted T cells, or PBMCs provided the cDNA or gDNA that served as material.

The CDR3 contains 15 residues. Germline V gives CDR1 SQVTM, CDR2 ANQGSEA. The V gene end was trimmed by 4 bases and the J gene end by 6 bases; junction bases not matched to a gene: 11. Source study methods: Amplification with reference gene primers provided the estimates of nucleated cell counts. The repertoire was sequenced with immunoSEQ multiplex PCR; TCRdb's copy has only in-frame clones and lacks some. V, J and clone size are those of that table, while D and trimming were read from the DNA. The sample contains 200,000 to 300,000 clones, 84% of which appear only once. This receptor was obtained from a man in his forties or fifties with acute or convalescent COVID-19. V gene TRBV29-1 combines with J gene TRBJ2-1; TRBD2 matches at 8 bases. The sample was peripheral blood. The CDR3 spells CSVVSRGGPGNEQFF. CDR3 nucleotides: TGCAGCGTTGTCTCACGGGGGGGCCCCGGCAATGAGCAGTTCTTC.